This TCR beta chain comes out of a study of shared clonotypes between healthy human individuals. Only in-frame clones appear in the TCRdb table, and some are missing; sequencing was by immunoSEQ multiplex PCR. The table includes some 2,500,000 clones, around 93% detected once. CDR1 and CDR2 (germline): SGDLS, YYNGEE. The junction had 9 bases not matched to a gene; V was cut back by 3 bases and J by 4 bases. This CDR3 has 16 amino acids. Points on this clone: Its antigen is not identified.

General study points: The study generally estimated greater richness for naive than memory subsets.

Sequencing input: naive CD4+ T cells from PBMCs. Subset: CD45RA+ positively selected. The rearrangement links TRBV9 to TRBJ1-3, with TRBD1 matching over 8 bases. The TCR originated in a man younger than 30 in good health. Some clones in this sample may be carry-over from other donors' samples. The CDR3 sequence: CASSGGTGVLGNTIYF. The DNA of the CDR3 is TGTGCCAGCAGCGGCGGGACAGGTGTTTTAGGAAACACCATATATTTT.